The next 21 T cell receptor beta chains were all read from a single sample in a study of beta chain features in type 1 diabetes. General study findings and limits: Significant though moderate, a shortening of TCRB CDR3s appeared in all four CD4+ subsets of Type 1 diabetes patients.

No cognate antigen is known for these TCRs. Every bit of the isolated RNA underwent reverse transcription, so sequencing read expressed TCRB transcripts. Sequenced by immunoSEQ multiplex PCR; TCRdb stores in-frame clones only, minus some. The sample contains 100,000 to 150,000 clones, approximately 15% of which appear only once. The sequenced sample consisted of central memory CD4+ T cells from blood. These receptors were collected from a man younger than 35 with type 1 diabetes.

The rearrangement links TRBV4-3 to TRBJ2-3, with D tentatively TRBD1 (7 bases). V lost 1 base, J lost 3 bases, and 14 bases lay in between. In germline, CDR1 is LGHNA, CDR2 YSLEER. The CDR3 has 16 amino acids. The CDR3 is CASSQVATGRTDTQYF. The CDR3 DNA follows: TGCGCCAGCAGCCAAGTAGCGACAGGGAGGACAGATACGCAGTATTTT.

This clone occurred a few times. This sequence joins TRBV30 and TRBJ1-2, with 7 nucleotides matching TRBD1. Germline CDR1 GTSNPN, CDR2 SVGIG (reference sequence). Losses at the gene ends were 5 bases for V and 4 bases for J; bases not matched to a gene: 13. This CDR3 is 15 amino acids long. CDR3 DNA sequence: TGTGCCTGGGGGAGAGACAGGGTACGTTCCTATGGCTACACCTTC. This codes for CAWGRDRVRSYGYTF.

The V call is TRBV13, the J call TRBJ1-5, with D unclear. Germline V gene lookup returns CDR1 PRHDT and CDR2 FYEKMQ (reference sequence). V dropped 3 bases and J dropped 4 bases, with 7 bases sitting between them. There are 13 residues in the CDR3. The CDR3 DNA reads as TGTGCCAGCAGCTTCGACCGAAATCAGCCCCAGCATTTT. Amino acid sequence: CASSFDRNQPQHF.

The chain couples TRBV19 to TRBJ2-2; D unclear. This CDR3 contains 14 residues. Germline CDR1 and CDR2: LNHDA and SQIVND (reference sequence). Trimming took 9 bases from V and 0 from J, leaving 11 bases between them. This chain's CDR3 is CASAGSPNTGELFF. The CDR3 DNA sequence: TGTGCCAGCGCCGGGTCCCCGAACACCGGGGAGCTGTTTTTT.

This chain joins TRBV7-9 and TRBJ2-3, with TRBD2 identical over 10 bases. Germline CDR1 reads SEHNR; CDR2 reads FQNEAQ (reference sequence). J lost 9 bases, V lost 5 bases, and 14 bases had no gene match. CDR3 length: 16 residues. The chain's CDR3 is CASSPRVAGGFVTQYF. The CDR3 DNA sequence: TGTGCCAGCAGCCCCCGTGTAGCGGGGGGATTCGTAACGCAGTATTTT.

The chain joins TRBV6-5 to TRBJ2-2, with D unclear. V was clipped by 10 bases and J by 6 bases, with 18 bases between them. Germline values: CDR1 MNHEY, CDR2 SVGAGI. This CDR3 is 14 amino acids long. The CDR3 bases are TGTGCCACTAAAAAAGTTGAAAAGGCCGGGGAGCTGTTTTTT. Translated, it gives CATKKVEKAGELFF.

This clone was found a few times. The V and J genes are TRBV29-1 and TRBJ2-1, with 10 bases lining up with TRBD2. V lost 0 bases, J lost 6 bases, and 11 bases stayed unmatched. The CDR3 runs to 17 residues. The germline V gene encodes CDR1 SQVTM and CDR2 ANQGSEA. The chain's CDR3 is CSVEDPLASGRANEQFF. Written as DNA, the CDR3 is TGCAGCGTTGAAGACCCTTTGGCTAGCGGGAGAGCCAATGAGCAGTTCTTC.

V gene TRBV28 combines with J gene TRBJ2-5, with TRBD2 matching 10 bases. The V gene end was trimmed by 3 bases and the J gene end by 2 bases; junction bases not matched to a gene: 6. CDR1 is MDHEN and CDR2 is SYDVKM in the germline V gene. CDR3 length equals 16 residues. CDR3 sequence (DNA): TGTGCCAGCAGTTTTTACAAGCGGGGGGGACAAGAGACCCAGTACTTC. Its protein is CASSFYKRGGQETQYF.

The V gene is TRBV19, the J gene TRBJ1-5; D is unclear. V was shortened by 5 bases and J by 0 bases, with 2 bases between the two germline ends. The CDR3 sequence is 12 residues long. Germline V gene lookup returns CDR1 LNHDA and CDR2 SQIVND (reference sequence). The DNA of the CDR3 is TGTGCCAGTAGTCTTAGCAATCAGCCCCAGCATTTT. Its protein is CASSLSNQPQHF.

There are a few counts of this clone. The CDR3 region is CASSNQPQHF. CDR3 DNA: TGTGCCAGCAGCAATCAGCCCCAGCATTTT. The chain is built from TRBV21-1 and TRBJ1-5. TRBV21-1 is described as a pseudogene. The CDR3 contains 10 residues.

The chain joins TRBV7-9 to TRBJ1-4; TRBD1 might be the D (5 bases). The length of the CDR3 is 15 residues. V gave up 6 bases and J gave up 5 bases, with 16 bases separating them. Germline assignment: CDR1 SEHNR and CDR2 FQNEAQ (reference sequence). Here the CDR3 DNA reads TGTGCCAGCAGTTCTCTGGACACCTCAAATGAAAAACTGTTTTTT. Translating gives CASSSLDTSNEKLFF. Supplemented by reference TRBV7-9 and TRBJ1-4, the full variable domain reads DTGVSQNPRHKITKRGQNVTFRCDPISEHNRLYWYRQTLGQGPEFLTYFQNEAQLEKSRLLSDRFSAERPKGSFSTLEIQRTEQGDSAMYLCASSSLDTSNEKLFFGSGTQLSVL.

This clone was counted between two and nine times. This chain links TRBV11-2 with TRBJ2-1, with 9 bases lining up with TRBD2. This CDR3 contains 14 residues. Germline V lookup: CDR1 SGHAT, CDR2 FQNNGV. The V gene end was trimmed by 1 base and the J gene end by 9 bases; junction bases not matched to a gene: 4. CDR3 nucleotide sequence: TGTGCCAGCAGCTTAGGGACTAGCGCTGGTGAGCAGTTCTTC. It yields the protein CASSLGTSAGEQFF.

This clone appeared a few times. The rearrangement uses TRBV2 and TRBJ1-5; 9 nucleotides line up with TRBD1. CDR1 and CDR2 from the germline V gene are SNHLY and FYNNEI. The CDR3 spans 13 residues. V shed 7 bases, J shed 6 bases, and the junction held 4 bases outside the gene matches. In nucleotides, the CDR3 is TGTGCCAGCAAATTGACAGGGGGTCAGCCCCAGCATTTT. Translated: CASKLTGGQPQHF.

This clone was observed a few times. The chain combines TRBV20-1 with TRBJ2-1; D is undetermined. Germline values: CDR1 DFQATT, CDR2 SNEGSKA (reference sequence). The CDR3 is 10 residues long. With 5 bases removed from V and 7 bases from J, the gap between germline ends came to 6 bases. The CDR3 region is CSAVRNEQFF. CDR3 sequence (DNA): TGCAGTGCTGTCCGAAATGAGCAGTTCTTC.

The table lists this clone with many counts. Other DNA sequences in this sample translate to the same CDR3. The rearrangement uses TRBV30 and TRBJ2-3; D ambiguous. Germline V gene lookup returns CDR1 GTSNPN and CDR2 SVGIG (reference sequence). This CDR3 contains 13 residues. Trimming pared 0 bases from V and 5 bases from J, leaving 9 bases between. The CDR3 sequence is CAWSVRVRDTQYF. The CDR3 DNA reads TGTGCCTGGAGTGTACGGGTCCGAGATACGCAGTATTTT.

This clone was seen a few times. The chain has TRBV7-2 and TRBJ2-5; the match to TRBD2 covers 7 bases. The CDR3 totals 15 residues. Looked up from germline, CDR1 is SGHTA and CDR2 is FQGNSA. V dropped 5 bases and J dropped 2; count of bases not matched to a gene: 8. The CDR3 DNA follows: TGTGCCAGCAGCAAATCAGGGAGGGGTCAAGAGACCCAGTACTTC. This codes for CASSKSGRGQETQYF.

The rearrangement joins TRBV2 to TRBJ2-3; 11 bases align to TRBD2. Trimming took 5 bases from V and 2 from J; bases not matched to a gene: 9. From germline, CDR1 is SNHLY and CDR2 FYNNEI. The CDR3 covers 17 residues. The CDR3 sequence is CASSKSGTSGYTDTQYF. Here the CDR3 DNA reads TGTGCCAGCAGTAAGAGTGGGACTAGCGGCTACACAGATACGCAGTATTTT. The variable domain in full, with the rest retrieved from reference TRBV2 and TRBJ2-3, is EPEVTQTPSHQVTQMGQEVILRCVPISNHLYFYWYRQILGQKVEFLVSFYNNEISEKSEIFDDQFSVERPDGSNFTLKIRSTKLEDSAMYFCASSKSGTSGYTDTQYFGPGTRLTVL.

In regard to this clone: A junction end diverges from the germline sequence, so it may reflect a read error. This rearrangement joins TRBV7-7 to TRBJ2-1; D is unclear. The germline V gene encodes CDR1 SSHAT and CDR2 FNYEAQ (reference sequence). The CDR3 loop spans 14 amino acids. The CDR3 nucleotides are TGTGCTAGCAGCCCCGTGGCTCTCCACAATGAGCAGTTCTTC. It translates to CASSPVALHNEQFF.

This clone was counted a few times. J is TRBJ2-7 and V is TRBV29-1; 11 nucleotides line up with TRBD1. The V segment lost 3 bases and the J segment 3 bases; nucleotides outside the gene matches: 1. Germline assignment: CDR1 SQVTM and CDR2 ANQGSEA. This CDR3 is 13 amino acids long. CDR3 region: CSVEGTGGYEQYF. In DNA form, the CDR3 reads TGCAGCGTTGAGGGGACAGGGGGCTACGAGCAGTACTTC.

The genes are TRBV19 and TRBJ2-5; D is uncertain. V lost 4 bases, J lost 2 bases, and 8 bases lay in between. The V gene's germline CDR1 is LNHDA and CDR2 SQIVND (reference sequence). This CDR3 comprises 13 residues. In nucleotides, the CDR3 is TGTGCCAGTAGTAAAGCCTTTCAAGAGACCCAGTACTTC. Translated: CASSKAFQETQYF.

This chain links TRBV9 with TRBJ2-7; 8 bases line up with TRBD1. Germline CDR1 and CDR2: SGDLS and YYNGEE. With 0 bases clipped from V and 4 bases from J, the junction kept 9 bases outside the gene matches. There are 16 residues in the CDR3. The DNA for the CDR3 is TGTGCCAGCAGCGTAGGCGGGACAGGATCTATATACGAGCAGTACTTC. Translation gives CASSVGGTGSIYEQYF.